One sample yielded the 20 T cell receptor beta chains listed below, sequenced in a study of blood T cell repertoires in COVID-19. TCRdb keeps only in-frame clones here, not all; method: immunoSEQ multiplex PCR. The profile shows roughly 250,000 clones, around 82% of them singletons. Specimen: peripheral blood. The receptors stem from a person aged 70 to 79 with COVID-19, enrolled during active disease.

The rearrangement links TRBV20-1 to TRBJ2-3; D unclear. Trimming stripped 3 bases from V and 5 bases from J, with 6 bases between. Germline V gene lookup returns CDR1 DFQATT and CDR2 SNEGSKA (reference sequence). There are 11 residues in the CDR3. CDR3 protein: CSARSLDTQYF. CDR3 DNA: TGCAGTGCTAGGAGTCTAGATACGCAGTATTTT.

This clone was found once. This sequence joins TRBV7-2 and TRBJ2-7; D uncertain. The CDR3 spans 12 residues. The V gene lost 2 bases and the J gene lost 2 bases, with 4 bases spanning the gap. Germline V gene sequence: CDR1 SGHTA, CDR2 FQGNSA. The CDR3 nucleotides read TGTGCCAGCAGCTTACGCGCCTACGAGCAGTACTTC. This gives the protein CASSLRAYEQYF.

The chain uses TRBV5-4 and TRBJ1-5, with TRBD1 matching 7 bases. The CDR3 is 14 residues long. V shed 4 bases and J 6 bases; nucleotides not matched to a gene: 7. The germline V gene has CDR1 SGHNT and CDR2 YYREEE (reference sequence). This chain's CDR3 is CASSRTGSGQPQHF. The CDR3 region has the DNA TGTGCCAGCAGCCGGACAGGTAGCGGTCAGCCCCAGCATTTT.

The genes are TRBV5-1 and TRBJ1-2, with TRBD1 matching over 9 bases. The CDR3 has 15 amino acids. The V and J ends lost 4 bases and 1 base, in that order; junction bases with no gene match: 5. CDR1 is SGHRS, CDR2 YFSETQ, per germline. The CDR3 DNA is TGCGCCAGCAGCAGGGGACAGGGAGTTAACTATGGCTACACCTTC. This sequence encodes CASSRGQGVNYGYTF.

The chain recombines TRBV5-1 with TRBJ1-5, with TRBD1 matching over 9 bases. Per germline, CDR1 SGHRS and CDR2 YFSETQ. Unmatched junction bases numbered 6, after V lost 0 bases and J lost 5 bases. CDR3 length equals 16 residues. This chain's CDR3 is CASSLGQGDRHQPQHF. Written as DNA, the CDR3 is TGCGCCAGCAGCTTGGGACAGGGGGATAGACATCAGCCCCAGCATTTT.

The rearrangement joins TRBV9 to TRBJ2-1, with TRBD1 matching over 8 bases. J was trimmed by 7 bases and V by 9 bases; bases with no gene match: 12. The CDR3 contains 14 residues. The germline V gene has CDR1 SGDLS and CDR2 YYNGEE. The CDR3 DNA follows: TGTGCCACCTCACAGGGGGAGTTGGATAATGAGCAGTTCTTC. Residues: CATSQGELDNEQFF.

The chain is built from TRBV2 and TRBJ1-5, with unresolved D. CDR3 length equals 15 residues. Trimming removed 3 bases at V and 1 base at J, with 10 bases between. Germline lookup yields CDR1 SNHLY and CDR2 FYNNEI. This CDR3 reads CASSDLAVSNQPQHF. The CDR3 nucleotides are TGTGCCAGCAGTGACCTCGCAGTCAGCAATCAGCCCCAGCATTTT.

This chain links TRBV4-2 with TRBJ1-1; D is unclear. The V gene lost 0 bases and the J gene lost 1 base, with 6 bases spanning the gap. The CDR3 has 14 residues. Germline CDR1 is LGHNA and CDR2 is YNFKEQ. As DNA, the CDR3 is TGTGCCAGCAGCCAAGATCGGAGGAACACTGAAGCTTTCTTT. Translating it yields CASSQDRRNTEAFF.

The sample holds one count of this clone. CDR3 sequence: CASSPMTARPEAFF. The CDR3 coding sequence is TGTGCCAGCTCACCAATGACAGCTCGACCTGAAGCTTTCTTT. The chain employs TRBV18 and TRBJ1-1, with D possibly matching TRBD1 (5 bases). This CDR3 is 14 amino acids long. The germline V gene has CDR1 KGHSH and CDR2 LQKENI. V was trimmed by 2 bases and J by 6 bases, leaving 13 bases between them.

This clone was observed a few times. The V call is TRBV7-9, the J call TRBJ2-7; D not resolved. The V and J ends lost 4 bases and 1 base respectively, with 8 bases between them. CDR3 length equals 13 residues. The germline V gene has CDR1 SEHNR and CDR2 FQNEAQ (reference sequence). The CDR3 bases are TGTGCCAGCAGCTCAGGAAGTTCCTACGAGCAGTACTTC. This translates into CASSSGSSYEQYF.

This rearrangement joins TRBV6-5 to TRBJ1-1; 7 positions agree with TRBD1. V lost 5 bases to trimming and J lost 5 bases; unmatched junction nucleotides: 11. CDR1 and CDR2 (germline): MNHEY, SVGAGI. The CDR3 spans 15 residues. CDR3 sequence reads: CASSLSRGMGTEAFF. For the CDR3, the DNA is TGTGCCAGCAGTCTGTCCAGGGGGATGGGGACTGAAGCTTTCTTT.

V and J are TRBV6-5 and TRBJ2-3; possibly TRBD1 for D (5 bases). The CDR3 length is 14 residues. The V end was cut by 6 bases, the J end by 1 base, with 11 bases between. The germline CDR1 and CDR2 sequences are MNHEY and SVGAGI. The CDR3 region is CASSQKQGTDTQYF. In DNA, the CDR3 is TGTGCCAGCAGCCAAAAACAGGGCACAGATACGCAGTATTTT.

The CDR3: CASSLPGVPTLHF. DNA for the CDR3: TGTGCCAGCAGCCTCCCAGGGGTCCCCACCCTCCACTTT. The chain employs TRBV28 and TRBJ1-6; D might be TRBD1 (6 bases). There are 13 residues in the CDR3. V was clipped by 6 bases and J by 14 bases, with 17 bases between them. Looked up from germline, CDR1 is MDHEN and CDR2 is SYDVKM. Complete variable domain (other parts from reference TRBV28 and TRBJ1-6): DVKVTQSSRYLVKRTGEKVFLECVQDMDHENMFWYRQDPGLGLRLIYFSYDVKMKEKGDIPEGYSVSREKKERFSLILESASTNQTSMYLCASSLPGVPTLHFGNGTRLTVT.

This chain connects TRBV6-1 to TRBJ2-3, with TRBD1 matching over 9 bases. Germline V lookup: CDR1 MNHNS, CDR2 SASEGT. The CDR3 consists of 13 residues. Losses at the gene ends were 5 bases for V and 8 bases for J; bases not matched to a gene: 5. The CDR3 protein is CASSSETGGTQYF. The CDR3 DNA reads TGTGCCAGCAGTTCCGAGACAGGGGGTACGCAGTATTTT.

In this sample, this clone turned up many times. The chain combines TRBV29-1 with TRBJ2-7; D might be TRBD1 (5 bases). The germline gives CDR1 SQVTM, CDR2 ANQGSEA. This CDR3 has 12 residues. V lost 5 bases and J lost 0, with 8 bases in between. The DNA for the CDR3 is TGCAGCGTTTTTGACAGCTCCTACGAGCAGTACTTC. Translating it yields CSVFDSSYEQYF.

The genes are TRBV18 and TRBJ1-6, with 7 positions matching TRBD1. Per the germline V gene, CDR1 is KGHSH and CDR2 is LQKENI. The CDR3 is 18 residues long. The V gene end was trimmed by 5 bases and the J gene end by 5 bases; junction bases not matched to a gene: 15. The CDR3, as DNA: TGTGCCAGCTCAGCAGGGACAGAGTTCCCCTTGGATAATTCACCCCTCCACTTT. Amino acid sequence: CASSAGTEFPLDNSPLHF.

This clone was detected many times. The rearrangement links TRBV3-1 (or the pseudogene TRBV3-2) to TRBJ2-2, with TRBD2 as a possible D gene (6 bases). The ends were cut back, 2 bases at V and 0 bases at J, with 10 bases in the middle. This CDR3 region has 16 residues. Germline values: CDR1 LGHDT, CDR2 YNNKEL (reference sequence). This CDR3 is CASSQMTRPNTGELFF. The CDR3 coding sequence is TGTGCCAGCAGCCAAATGACTAGACCGAACACCGGGGAGCTGTTTTTT.

The V call is TRBV20-1, the J call TRBJ1-2, with no clear D. Germline CDR1 is DFQATT and CDR2 is SNEGSKA (reference sequence). V gave up 3 bases and J gave up 4 bases, with 6 bases separating them. The CDR3 is 11 residues long. The CDR3 DNA sequence: TGCAGTGCTAGCGGGAGCTATGGCTACACCTTC. It is translated as CSASGSYGYTF.

This clone was picked up one time. The chain carries TRBV7-2 and TRBJ1-5, with D perhaps TRBD1 (6 bases). The CDR3 sequence is 16 residues long. V lost 3 bases, J lost 2 bases, and 14 bases lay in between. The germline V gene has CDR1 SGHTA and CDR2 FQGNSA. The CDR3 sequence is CASSLMGAGGNQPQHF. The CDR3, as DNA: TGTGCCAGCAGCTTGATGGGGGCGGGTGGCAATCAGCCCCAGCATTTT.

The chain links TRBV28 to TRBJ1-1, with 8 bases fitting TRBD1. V lost 3 bases and J lost 6; bases outside the gene matches: 15. Germline V gives CDR1 MDHEN, CDR2 SYDVKM. The CDR3 contains 17 residues. The CDR3 DNA reads as TGTGCCAGCAGTTTCCTGACGACAGGGGCAATAGATTCTGAAGCTTTCTTT. Translating gives CASSFLTTGAIDSEAFF.